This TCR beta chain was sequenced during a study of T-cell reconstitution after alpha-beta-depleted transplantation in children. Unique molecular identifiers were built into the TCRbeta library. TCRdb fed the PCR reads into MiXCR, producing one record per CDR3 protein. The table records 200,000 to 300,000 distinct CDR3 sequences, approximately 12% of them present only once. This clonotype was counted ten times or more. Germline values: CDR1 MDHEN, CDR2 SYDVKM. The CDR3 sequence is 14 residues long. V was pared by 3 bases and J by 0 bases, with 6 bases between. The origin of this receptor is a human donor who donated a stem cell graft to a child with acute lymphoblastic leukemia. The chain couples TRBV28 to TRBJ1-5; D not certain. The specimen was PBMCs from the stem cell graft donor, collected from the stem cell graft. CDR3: CASSFFDSNQPQHF. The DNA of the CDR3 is TGTGCCAGCAGTTTTTTCGATAGCAATCAGCCCCAGCATTTT. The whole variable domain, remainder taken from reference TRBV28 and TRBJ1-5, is DVKVTQSSRYLVKRTGEKVFLECVQDMDHENMFWYRQDPGLGLRLIYFSYDVKMKEKGDIPEGYSVSREKKERFSLILESASTNQTSMYLCASSFFDSNQPQHFGDGTRLSIL.